A selection of T cell receptor beta chains follows, all from one sample in a study of T cell changes during pregnancy in multiple sclerosis. The repertoire was sequenced with immunoSEQ multiplex PCR; TCRdb's copy has only in-frame clones and lacks some. The table shows about 76,000 clones, with around 93% occurring only once. Here the sequenced sample was peripheral blood, taken in the second trimester of pregnancy. These receptors all come from a female donor with multiple sclerosis, enrolled in a pregnancy study. Each CDR3 is given with its conserved first and last residue. D genes are given only for firm matches. Clone size is not always given. Where it is, it says once, few, many or a class for expanded clones.

j_call,d_call,v_call,cdr3_length,clone_size,cdr3_nt,cdr3_aa
TRBJ2-7,NA,TRBV5-6,16,NA,TGTGCCAGCAGCCCCCAGGGGCGGGAGATTTCCTACGAGCAGTACTTC,CASSPQGREISYEQYF
TRBJ2-5,TRBD2,TRBV11-2,17,NA,TGTGCCAGCAGCGGGGGACTAGCGGGATGGAGTCGAGAGACCCAGTACTTC,CASSGGLAGWSRETQYF
TRBJ2-2,NA,TRBV5-6,15,NA,TGTGCCAGCAGCTTGTACGGGTCTGCCACCGGGGAGCTGTTTTTT,CASSLYGSATGELFF
TRBJ1-2,NA,TRBV10-3,14,NA,TGTGCCATCAGTCCGCCTGACAGGCTGTATGGCTACACCTTC,CAISPPDRLYGYTF
TRBJ1-3,NA,TRBV2,13,NA,TGTGCCAGTCTAGAAGACTCTGGAAACACCATATATTTT,CASLEDSGNTIYF
TRBJ1-6,NA,TRBV6-4,14,NA,TGTGCCACCTCCTGGGTGCAGGGCAATTCACCCCTCCACTTT,CATSWVQGNSPLHF
TRBJ2-6,TRBD2,TRBV4-2,15,NA,TGTGCCAGCAGCCAAGATCCTAGCGGGGGCCCCTTCTTGACTTTC,CASSQDPSGGPFLTF
TRBJ2-7,TRBD2,TRBV5-1,13,NA,TGCGCCAGCACCTTTAGCGGGGGCTACGAGCAGTACTTC,CASTFSGGYEQYF
TRBJ2-7,NA,TRBV10-3,13,NA,TGTGCCATCAGGGGTGCTAGCGCTTACGAGCAGTACTTC,CAIRGASAYEQYF
TRBJ2-7,NA,TRBV1,15,medium-sized,TGCACCGAACCCACCTTAGCGGGGGGAAACTACGAGCAGTACTTC,CTEPTLAGGNYEQYF
TRBJ2-5,NA,TRBV29-1,14,NA,TGCAGCGCAGACCTGGGGCAGGACCAAGAGACCCAGTACTTC,CSADLGQDQETQYF
TRBJ2-5,TRBD1,TRBV2,14,NA,TGTGCCAGCAGTGCCCGGACAGGGCTGGAGACCCAGTACTTC,CASSARTGLETQYF
TRBJ2-7,TRBD2,TRBV7-2,14,NA,TGTGCCAGCAGCTCGACTAGCGGGGGTTACGAGCAGTACTTC,CASSSTSGGYEQYF
TRBJ2-5,NA,TRBV13,15,NA,TGTGCCAGCAGCTCCCCCCAGCGGCTCCAAGAGACCCAGTACTTC,CASSSPQRLQETQYF
TRBJ2-5,TRBD2,TRBV4-2,15,NA,TGTGCCAGCAGCCAACCTAGCGGGGTGGAGGAGACCCAGTACTTC,CASSQPSGVEETQYF
TRBJ2-1,NA,TRBV6-6,13,NA,TGTGCCAGCAGAGGGAGCTCCTACAATGAGCAGTTCTTC,CASRGSSYNEQFF
TRBJ1-2,NA,TRBV5-6,14,NA,TGTGCCAGCAGGTACGGGACATCTAACTATGGCTACACCTTC,CASRYGTSNYGYTF
TRBJ2-7,NA,TRBV7-6,15,NA,TGTGCCAGCAGCCCATCGGCAGGGAGGTCCTACGAGCAGTACTTC,CASSPSAGRSYEQYF
TRBJ1-5,TRBD1,TRBV19,17,few,TGTGCCAGTAACCCGGGACAGGGGGCGAGGGGCAATCAGCCCCAGCATTTT,CASNPGQGARGNQPQHF
TRBJ1-6,TRBD1,TRBV15,13,NA,TGTGCCACCGTCCCGGACAGGCATTCACCCCTCCACTTT,CATVPDRHSPLHF
TRBJ2-5,NA,TRBV18,14,NA,TGTGCCAGCTCACCCACCCAGGGAATAGAGACCCAGTACTTC,CASSPTQGIETQYF
TRBJ1-2,TRBD1,TRBV2,15,NA,TGTGCCAGCAGTCCGACAGGGGGAGGAAACTATGGCTACACCTTC,CASSPTGGGNYGYTF
TRBJ1-1,NA,TRBV7-2,12,NA,TGTGCCAGCGCCGGGACTTACACTGAAGCTTTCTTT,CASAGTYTEAFF
TRBJ1-2,TRBD1,TRBV5-5,14,NA,TGTGCCAGCAGCCCCTCCGGGACAGGGACTGGCTACACCTTC,CASSPSGTGTGYTF
TRBJ1-3,NA,TRBV4-2,18,NA,TGTGCCAGCAGCCCACACCCCGTAGGACAGAGCTCTGGAAACACCATATATTTT,CASSPHPVGQSSGNTIYF
TRBJ2-3,TRBD1,TRBV5-5,14,NA,TGTGCCAGCAGCACTACAGGGGGCCGAGATACGCAGTATTTT,CASSTTGGRDTQYF
TRBJ1-2,NA,TRBV7-9,13,NA,TGTGCCAGCAGTACTGGGCCTAACTATGGCTACACCTTC,CASSTGPNYGYTF
TRBJ2-3,TRBD2,TRBV5-1,15,NA,TGCGCCAGCAAGGTGCTAGCGGGGGGGTCAGATACGCAGTATTTT,CASKVLAGGSDTQYF